The 15 T cell receptor beta chains given below trace back to one sample, sequenced in a study of OX40 agonist ivuxolimab in advanced cancers. Sequencing was performed with immunoSEQ multiplex PCR; in TCRdb, only in-frame clones are kept and a portion is missing. The table lists under 25,000 clones, over 75% of them singletons. Sequenced material: CD4+ or CD8+ T cells sorted from blood, taken in a trial of the OX40 agonist ivuxolimab. These receptors originate from an adult with an advanced solid tumor such as melanoma, head and neck, liver or kidney cancer.

This clone was counted only a few times. The rearrangement joins TRBV20-1 to TRBJ1-1; D ambiguous. The CDR3 sequence is 11 residues long. The V and J ends lost 4 bases and 11 bases respectively, with 14 bases between them. Germline lookup yields CDR1 DFQATT and CDR2 SNEGSKA (reference sequence). CDR3 nucleotides: TGCAGTGCTACTATTCTCCCCCGGGCTTTCTTT. This codes for CSATILPRAFF.

This clone was observed once. The rearrangement joins TRBV18 to TRBJ1-3, with a tentative D call TRBD1 (5 bases). V was shortened by 4 bases and J by 8 bases, with 18 bases between the two germline ends. CDR1 and CDR2 (germline): KGHSH, LQKENI. CDR3 size: 15 residues. CDR3: CASSLGQFGVDTIYF. Written as DNA, the CDR3 is TGTGCCAGCTCACTAGGACAATTCGGCGTAGACACCATATATTTT.

V usage is TRBV6-1 and J usage is TRBJ1-2; tentative D call: TRBD1 (5 bases). Looked up from germline, CDR1 is MNHNS and CDR2 is SASEGT. The V end was cut by 5 bases, the J end by 3 bases, with 13 bases between. This CDR3 has 14 amino acids. For the CDR3, the DNA is TGTGCCAGCAGTACCCACCGGGACCACTATGGCTACACCTTC. It is translated as CASSTHRDHYGYTF.

The chain links TRBV5-4 to TRBJ1-1; 9 nucleotides agree with TRBD1. CDR1 is SGHNT and CDR2 is YYREEE in the germline V gene (reference sequence). CDR3 length: 15 amino acids. The J segment lost 4 bases and the V segment lost 3 bases, leaving 7 bases of the junction unmatched. CDR3 protein: CASSWTGQGFTEAFF. DNA of the CDR3: TGTGCCAGCAGCTGGACCGGACAGGGGTTCACTGAAGCTTTCTTT.

This clone appeared once. The chain joins TRBV12-5 to TRBJ1-1; 11 bases are a match to TRBD1. The CDR3 totals 18 residues. Germline V lookup: CDR1 LGHNT, CDR2 FRNRAP. J was trimmed by 0 bases and V by 5 bases; bases with no gene match: 11. The CDR3 DNA reads as TGTGCTAGTGGTCGTTCGGGACAGGGGGTAAATTTGAACACTGAAGCTTTCTTT. This encodes CASGRSGQGVNLNTEAFF.

This clone was observed a few times. For the CDR3, the DNA is TGTGCCAGCAGTTTAAGTGGACTGACTAACTATGGCTACACCTTC. It encodes CASSLSGLTNYGYTF. The V gene is TRBV27, the J gene TRBJ1-2; D call uncertain. Germline assignment: CDR1 MNHEY and CDR2 SMNVEV (reference sequence). With 2 bases removed from V and 0 bases from J, the gap between germline ends came to 10 bases. This CDR3 spans 15 amino acids.

The V call is TRBV5-1, the J call TRBJ1-1; maybe TRBD1 (5 bases). CDR3 length equals 15 residues. Germline V gene lookup returns CDR1 SGHRS and CDR2 YFSETQ. V was shortened by 1 base and J by 2 bases, with 12 bases between the two germline ends. The CDR3 reads CASSLQGNFNTEAFF. CDR3 in DNA: TGCGCCAGCAGCTTGCAGGGAAACTTTAACACTGAAGCTTTCTTT.

This chain joins TRBV5-1 and TRBJ2-5; TRBD1 agrees at 7 bases. Trimming removed 4 bases from V and 2 bases from J; junction bases left unmatched: 5. Per the germline V gene, CDR1 is SGHRS and CDR2 is YFSETQ. The CDR3 has 14 residues. CDR3 region: CASSDGTEQETQYF. The CDR3 nucleotides are TGCGCCAGCAGCGACGGGACAGAACAAGAGACCCAGTACTTC.

The gene calls are TRBV5-4 and TRBJ2-5, with D possibly called TRBD1 or TRBD2 (6 bases each). The CDR3 extends over 14 amino acids. Germline V gene lookup returns CDR1 SGHNT and CDR2 YYREEE (reference sequence). The V end lost 0 bases, the J end lost 5 bases, and 11 bases lay between the germline ends. CDR3 bases: TGTGCCAGCAGCTTGGCGGGGGCGGGGGAGACCCAGTACTTC. Translation: CASSLAGAGETQYF.

This rearrangement joins TRBV9 to TRBJ1-1; D uncertain. The length of the CDR3 is 18 residues. V was shortened by 0 bases and J by 3 bases, with 21 bases between the two germline ends. Germline V CDR1 and CDR2: SGDLS, YYNGEE. The chain's CDR3 is CASSVEMDGFGRDTEAFF. The CDR3 DNA reads as TGTGCCAGCAGCGTAGAAATGGACGGGTTCGGTAGGGACACTGAAGCTTTCTTT.

V usage is TRBV18 and J usage is TRBJ2-5, with D possibly being TRBD2 (5 bases). The J call may be incorrect, as the DNA end agrees better with TRBJ2-7. The CDR3 length is 15 residues. Germline CDR1 is KGHSH and CDR2 is LQKENI. The CDR3 region is CASSSREPTTGEQYF. CDR3 in DNA: TGTGCCAGCTCATCGAGGGAGCCCACAACCGGCGAGCAGTACTTC.

The V gene is TRBV11-2, the J gene TRBJ2-5, with D possibly matching TRBD1 (5 bases). V was pared by 1 base and J by 1 base, with 10 bases between. There are 15 residues in the CDR3. Germline CDR1 and CDR2: SGHAT and FQNNGV. Here the CDR3 reads CASSLATGRQETQYF. The CDR3 coding sequence is TGTGCCAGCAGCTTAGCAACAGGCCGCCAAGAGACCCAGTACTTC.

This clone is a singleton in its sample. The chain has TRBV5-5 and TRBJ2-5; the match to TRBD1 covers 8 bases. Per the germline V gene, CDR1 is SGHKS and CDR2 is YYEKEE (reference sequence). The CDR3 contains 15 residues. V trimming: 5 bases; J trimming: 2 bases; junction bases outside the gene matches: 8. The CDR3 nucleotides are TGTGCCAGCAGACGGACAGGGCACGGACAAGAGACCCAGTACTTC. Its protein is CASRRTGHGQETQYF.

The rearrangement joins TRBV9 to TRBJ2-3; D not certain. V shed 0 bases and J shed 3 bases, with 8 bases lying between them. CDR1 is SGDLS, CDR2 YYNGEE, per germline. This CDR3 has 14 residues. In DNA form, the CDR3 reads TGTGCCAGCAGCGTAGGGCGGATTACAGATACGCAGTATTTT. This codes for CASSVGRITDTQYF.

This clone appeared a few times. The chain uses TRBV5-1 and TRBJ2-5, with 10 bases fitting TRBD2. The CDR3 is 15 residues long. Germline-derived CDR1 and CDR2 are SGHRS and YFSETQ. Germline trimming cut 0 bases from V and 4 bases from J; bases unmatched to any gene: 3. CDR3 nucleotides: TGCGCCAGCAGCTTGGCTAGCGGGGGTGCAGAGACCCAGTACTTC. This encodes CASSLASGGAETQYF. The complete variable domain, with remaining parts taken from reference TRBV5-1 and TRBJ2-5, reads KAGVTQTPRYLIKTRGQQVTLSCSPISGHRSVSWYQQTPGQGLQFLFEYFSETQRNKGNFPGRFSGRQFSNSRSEMNVSTLELGDSALYLCASSLASGGAETQYFGPGTRLLVL.